This T cell receptor (beta chain) was found in a study of cytomegalovirus exposure and HLA in healthy donors. General study results and limits: Later analysis identified a missense DCLRE1C variant that was linked to TCR beta V- and J-gene trimming.

Of note for this clone: Its specificity is unknown.

The primer mix had 60 Vbeta and 13 Jbeta primers. Produced via immunoSEQ multiplex PCR; TCRdb's table is partial and in-frame only. Among 30,000 to 45,000 clones listed, roughly 76% were seen once. Per the germline V gene, CDR1 is SNHLY and CDR2 is FYNNEI. CDR3 size: 14 residues. With 0 bases removed from V and 7 bases from J, the gap between germline ends came to 12 bases. The donors (healthy individuals) were bone marrow donors. The sequence was collected from a middle-aged woman in good health and CMV-seronegative. Sample: PBMCs. This chain joins TRBV2 and TRBJ1-2, with D possibly being TRBD1 (5 bases). This chain's CDR3 is CASSEAGREGGYTF. The CDR3 nucleotides read TGTGCCAGCAGTGAAGCGGGCAGGGAGGGTGGCTACACCTTC. Full variable domain (outside the CDR3, taken from reference TRBV2 and TRBJ1-2): EPEVTQTPSHQVTQMGQEVILRCVPISNHLYFYWYRQILGQKVEFLVSFYNNEISEKSEIFDDQFSVERPDGSNFTLKIRSTKLEDSAMYFCASSEAGREGGYTFGSGTRLTVV.